A selection of T cell receptor beta chains follows, all from one sample in a study of blood T cell repertoires in COVID-19. The data were produced by immunoSEQ multiplex PCR, yet TCRdb's version contains in-frame clones alone and is incomplete. The table includes 140,000 to 150,000 clones, 87% detected once. The specimen was peripheral blood. The receptors originated from a man at least 80 years old with acute or convalescent COVID-19. CDR3s include the opening cysteine and the closing phenylalanine or tryptophan. D genes are given only for firm matches. Clone size is shown for a subset of rows, as once, few, many or a class of expanded clone.

clone size	D gene	V gene	J gene	CDR3 protein	CDR3 DNA
.	TRBD1	TRBV7-2	TRBJ1-6	CASSGRQGSSYNSPLHF	TGTGCCAGCAGCGGAAGACAGGGTAGCTCCTATAATTCACCCCTCCACTTT
.	TRBD1	TRBV19	TRBJ2-2	CASSTTGLAGELFF	TGTGCCAGTAGTACGACAGGGTTGGCCGGGGAGCTGTTTTTT
once	TRBD1	TRBV18	TRBJ2-5	CASSPTDRGTTQETQYF	TGTGCCAGCTCACCAACAGACAGGGGAACTACTCAAGAGACCCAGTACTTC
.	.	TRBV19	TRBJ1-1	CASSIRGGTEAFF	TGTGCCAGTAGTATCCGGGGGGGCACTGAAGCTTTCTTT
.	.	TRBV24-1	TRBJ2-7	CATSDSLGYEQYF	TGTGCCACCAGTGATTCACTCGGTTACGAGCAGTACTTC
.	TRBD1	TRBV19	TRBJ1-1	CASSTAGGMNTEAFF	TGTGCCAGTAGTACTGCAGGGGGTATGAACACTGAAGCTTTCTTT
once	TRBD1	TRBV29-1	TRBJ2-7	CSVVTGQGAYEQYF	TGCAGCGTTGTAACGGGACAGGGCGCCTACGAGCAGTACTTC
.	.	TRBV11-2	TRBJ2-3	CASGGVHDTQYF	TGTGCCAGCGGAGGGGTTCACGATACGCAGTATTTT
.	.	TRBV28	TRBJ1-1	CASTFVDRVNTEAFF	TGTGCCAGCACTTTTGTCGATCGAGTGAACACTGAAGCTTTCTTT
.	TRBD1	TRBV28	TRBJ1-5	CASTRQGRRNQPQHF	TGTGCCAGCACAAGACAGGGGAGGAGGAATCAGCCCCAGCATTTT
.	.	TRBV5-1	TRBJ2-7	CASSLEGAYEQYF	TGCGCCAGCAGCTTGGAAGGGGCCTACGAGCAGTACTTC
.	.	TRBV3-1/TRBV3-2	TRBJ1-5	CASSALTGQPQHF	TGTGCCAGCAGCGCCTTAACGGGGCAGCCCCAGCATTTT
.	.	TRBV7-2	TRBJ1-4	CASSLALGGGEKLFF	TGTGCCAGCAGCTTAGCGCTGGGAGGCGGGGAAAAACTGTTTTTT
.	TRBD2	TRBV2	TRBJ2-5	CASRGWVAGEFETQYF	TGTGCCAGCAGGGGGTGGGTAGCGGGGGAGTTTGAGACCCAGTACTTC
.	.	TRBV28	TRBJ1-5	CASSYTGNQPQHF	TGTGCCAGCAGTTACACAGGGAACCAGCCCCAGCATTTT
.	.	TRBV5-4	TRBJ1-1	CASTDQRGGANTEAFF	TGTGCCAGCACCGACCAGCGCGGGGGGGCGAACACTGAAGCTTTCTTT
.	.	TRBV28	TRBJ2-3	CASSFGQNQFNF	TGTGCCAGCAGTTTTGGGCAGAACCAATTTAATTTT
.	.	TRBV28	TRBJ1-5	CASSTGQIGNQPQHF	TGTGCCAGCAGTACCGGACAAATTGGCAATCAGCCCCAGCATTTT
once	.	TRBV6-2/TRBV6-3	TRBJ1-5	CASSPPGGSNQPQHF	TGTGCCAGCAGTCCACCGGGGGGTAGCAATCAGCCCCAGCATTTT
.	.	TRBV11-3	TRBJ2-1	CASSLSRESNEQFF	TGTGCCAGCAGCTTGTCTCGGGAAAGCAATGAGCAGTTCTTC
.	TRBD2	TRBV30	TRBJ2-1	CATTSGGAPAYNEQFF	TGTGCCACCACTAGCGGGGGGGCCCCGGCCTACAATGAGCAGTTCTTC
.	.	TRBV19	TRBJ2-2	CASSVQGNGELFF	TGTGCCAGTAGTGTACAGGGTAACGGGGAGCTGTTTTTT
.	TRBD1	TRBV5-1	TRBJ2-7	CASSLTGTESYEQYF	TGCGCCAGCAGCTTAACCGGGACAGAGAGTTACGAGCAGTACTTC
once	TRBD2	TRBV5-4	TRBJ2-5	CASSPGGSGKETQYF	TGTGCCAGCAGCCCCGGGGGTAGCGGGAAGGAGACCCAGTACTTC
.	.	TRBV29-1	TRBJ2-3	CSVEPGDTQYF	TGCAGCGTCGAACCCGGAGATACGCAGTATTTT
.	.	TRBV7-8	TRBJ1-1	CASILQGRNTEAFF	TGTGCCAGCATATTACAGGGCCGGAACACTGAAGCTTTCTTT
.	.	TRBV24-1	TRBJ2-5	CATSDSYQETQYF	TGTGCCACCAGTGATTCGTACCAAGAGACCCAGTACTTC
.	TRBD2	TRBV28	TRBJ2-7	CASRREYEQYF	TGTGCCAGCAGGCGGGAGTACGAGCAGTACTTC
.	.	TRBV19	TRBJ2-3	CASKYSFGTDTQYF	TGTGCCAGTAAATACTCTTTCGGCACAGATACGCAGTATTTT
.	.	TRBV3-1/TRBV3-2	TRBJ2-6	CASSQDYRASGANVLTF	TGTGCCAGCAGCCAAGACTACAGGGCGTCTGGGGCCAACGTCCTGACTTTC
.	TRBD1	TRBV19	TRBJ1-5	CASSLSGQNFYSNQPQHF	TGTGCCAGTAGCCTCTCGGGACAGAACTTCTATAGCAATCAGCCCCAGCATTTT
.	.	TRBV4-1	TRBJ1-2	CASSQAADGNYGYTF	TGCGCCAGCAGCCAAGCAGCGGATGGGAACTATGGCTACACCTTC
.	TRBD2	TRBV5-1	TRBJ2-5	CASSASGGSGETQYF	TGCGCCAGCAGCGCCAGCGGGGGAAGCGGAGAGACCCAGTACTTC
.	.	TRBV7-2	TRBJ1-1	CASSSPGRGNTEAFF	TGTGCCAGCAGCTCCCCGGGTAGGGGCAACACTGAAGCTTTCTTT
.	TRBD1	TRBV19	TRBJ1-2	CASMDRGRSYTF	TGTGCCAGTATGGACAGGGGGCGTAGCTACACCTTC
.	.	TRBV19	TRBJ1-1	CASSIFGPTNTEAFF	TGTGCCAGTAGTATATTTGGCCCAACGAACACTGAAGCTTTCTTT
once	TRBD1	TRBV3-1/TRBV3-2	TRBJ2-3	CASSPRQGADTQYF	TGTGCCAGCAGCCCCCGACAGGGCGCAGATACGCAGTATTTT
.	.	TRBV7-2	TRBJ1-4	CASSQRPTRANEKLFF	TGTGCCAGCAGCCAACGTCCGACTCGGGCTAATGAAAAACTGTTTTTT
.	.	TRBV5-1	TRBJ2-7	CASSNAGAKVVYEQYF	TGCGCCAGCAGCAACGCGGGGGCCAAGGTGGTCTACGAGCAGTACTTC
.	TRBD1	TRBV2	TRBJ1-2	CASSELLTGGGYTF	TGTGCCAGCAGTGAACTCCTAACAGGGGGTGGCTACACCTTC
.	TRBD2	TRBV5-1	TRBJ2-1	CASSLELAVGEQFF	TGCGCCAGCAGCTTGGAACTAGCGGTGGGTGAGCAGTTCTTC
.	TRBD2	TRBV28	TRBJ2-1	CASASGVGEQFF	TGTGCCAGCGCTAGCGGGGTGGGAGAGCAGTTCTTC
.	TRBD1	TRBV25-1	TRBJ1-2	CASSLTGVNYGYTF	TGTGCCAGCAGTCTGACAGGGGTTAACTATGGCTACACCTTC
.	.	TRBV3-1/TRBV3-2	TRBJ1-6	CASSQEGSPLHF	TGTGCCAGCAGCCAGGAGGGCTCACCCCTCCACTTT
.	TRBD1	TRBV18	TRBJ1-6	CASSLDRVNSPLHF	TGTGCCAGCTCACTCGACAGGGTTAATTCACCCCTCCACTTT
.	TRBD2	TRBV28	TRBJ2-7	CASSFGGGSYEQYF	TGTGCCAGCAGTTTTGGCGGGGGATCCTACGAGCAGTACTTC
.	.	TRBV29-1	TRBJ1-1	CSVELQGFRAEAFF	TGCAGCGTTGAGCTTCAGGGGTTTCGGGCTGAAGCTTTCTTT
.	TRBD1	TRBV5-1	TRBJ1-2	CASGQAFNYGYTF	TGCGCCAGCGGACAGGCATTTAACTATGGCTACACCTTC